These 27 T cell receptor beta chains were sequenced from one sample in a study of PD-1 blockade in mismatch repair-deficient tumors. Using immunoSEQ multiplex PCR, the repertoire was profiled, and TCRdb retains in-frame clones only, with some absent. The table records about 68,000 clones, 78% of them present only once. Sequencing was performed on peripheral blood, taken 2 weeks after starting pembrolizumab. The receptors derive from an adult with mismatch repair-deficient cancer.

The V call is TRBV5-1, the J call TRBJ2-7; no reliable D call. Trimming removed 4 bases at V and 3 bases at J, with 17 bases between. The CDR3 totals 15 residues. Germline CDR1 reads SGHRS; CDR2 reads YFSETQ. CDR3 sequence: CASSRSGLQNYEQYF. CDR3 coding DNA: TGCGCCAGCAGCCGCTCGGGCCTACAGAACTACGAGCAGTACTTC.

This clone was observed a handful of times. The V call is TRBV14, the J call TRBJ2-1; 10 bases are a match to TRBD2. Germline V lookup: CDR1 SGHDN, CDR2 FVKESK. CDR3 length equals 15 residues. V was clipped by 7 bases and J by 4 bases; unmatched bases: 7. CDR3 residues: CASNTPTSGYNEQFF. The CDR3, as DNA: TGTGCCAGCAATACACCGACTAGCGGGTACAATGAGCAGTTCTTC.

The chain has TRBV11-3 and TRBJ2-3; TRBD2 matches at 8 bases. In germline, CDR1 is SGHNT, CDR2 YENEEA. The CDR3 extends over 18 amino acids. Unmatched junction bases numbered 13, after V lost 5 bases and J lost 0 bases. The CDR3 region is CASSGSSGSSFSTDTQYF. Written as DNA, the CDR3 is TGTGCCAGCAGCGGCTCAAGCGGGAGTTCCTTTAGCACAGATACGCAGTATTTT.

The chain carries TRBV7-9 and TRBJ1-2; 9 bases fit TRBD1. Germline CDR1 is SEHNR and CDR2 is FQNEAQ (reference sequence). The trim removed 1 base at V and 4 bases at J, leaving 10 bases unmatched. This CDR3 region has 17 residues. CDR3 protein: CASSLGTLDRGSYGYTF. The CDR3 DNA follows: TGTGCCAGCAGCTTAGGAACCCTGGACAGGGGCAGCTATGGCTACACCTTC. The variable domain in full, with the rest retrieved from reference TRBV7-9 and TRBJ1-2, is DTGVSQNPRHKITKRGQNVTFRCDPISEHNRLYWYRQTLGQGPEFLTYFQNEAQLEKSRLLSDRFSAERPKGSFSTLEIQRTEQGDSAMYLCASSLGTLDRGSYGYTFGSGTRLTVV.

The chain uses TRBV28 and TRBJ1-5; tentatively, D is TRBD1 (6 bases). The V gene lost 4 bases and the J gene lost 7 bases, with 14 bases spanning the gap. Germline V gene sequence: CDR1 MDHEN, CDR2 SYDVKM. The CDR3 runs 14 residues. The CDR3 is CASSSIQGRQPQHF. The CDR3 DNA is TGTGCCAGCAGTTCCATCCAGGGGAGGCAGCCCCAGCATTTT.

The chain links TRBV27 to TRBJ2-1; D remains unclear. Deletions cut 5 bases from V and 1 base from J, with 9 bases between. CDR3 length: 14 amino acids. The germline gives CDR1 MNHEY, CDR2 SMNVEV (reference sequence). CDR3 region: CASSPFGSYNEQFF. CDR3 nucleotides: TGTGCCAGCAGTCCCTTTGGGTCCTACAATGAGCAGTTCTTC.

V is TRBV18 and J is TRBJ2-7, with D hard to call. Deletions cut 2 bases from V and 2 bases from J, with 10 bases between. The germline V gene encodes CDR1 KGHSH and CDR2 LQKENI. The CDR3 is 14 residues long. The CDR3, as DNA: TGTGCCAGCTCACCAGCAAGTAAAGCCTACGAGCAGTACTTC. Residues: CASSPASKAYEQYF.

This chain uses TRBV5-6 with TRBJ1-1; TRBD1 aligns across 11 bases. The J segment lost 7 bases and the V segment lost 5 bases, leaving 13 bases of the junction unmatched. Germline-derived CDR1 and CDR2 are SGHDT and YYEEEE. The CDR3 totals 16 residues. The CDR3 spells CASSAGTGGLYNEAFF. CDR3 nucleotide sequence: TGTGCCAGCAGTGCCGGGACAGGGGGGTTGTATAATGAAGCTTTCTTT.

The chain employs TRBV25-1 and TRBJ2-1; 7 nucleotides line up with TRBD2. CDR1 and CDR2 (germline): MGHDK, SYGVNS. The J segment lost 0 bases and the V segment lost 4 bases, leaving 9 bases of the junction unmatched. The CDR3 sequence is 17 residues long. CDR3 protein: CASSVIGRGSSYNEQFF. CDR3 DNA sequence: TGTGCCAGCAGTGTAATAGGGCGGGGGAGCTCCTACAATGAGCAGTTCTTC.

The gene calls are TRBV2 and TRBJ2-3; D is uncertain. The germline CDR1 and CDR2 sequences are SNHLY and FYNNEI. Trimming left V 2 bases short and J 0 bases short, with 9 bases between. This CDR3 region has 15 residues. The CDR3 coding sequence is TGTGCCAGCAGTGAACAGGCAACTAGCACAGATACGCAGTATTTT. It specifies CASSEQATSTDTQYF.

The rearrangement joins TRBV7-8 to TRBJ1-4; D is uncertain. The CDR3 runs 15 residues. Germline loops: CDR1 SGHVS, CDR2 FQNEAQ. V was cut by 0 bases and J by 4 bases, with 9 bases left in between. The CDR3 is CASSLAGQSNEKLFF. CDR3 sequence (DNA): TGTGCCAGCAGCTTAGCGGGTCAGAGTAATGAAAAACTGTTTTTT.

The chain couples TRBV7-2 to TRBJ1-2; D is unclear. Germline CDR1 and CDR2: SGHTA and FQGNSA. V shed 0 bases and J shed 8 bases, with 7 bases lying between them. The CDR3 sequence is 12 residues long. In DNA form, the CDR3 reads TGTGCCAGCAGCTTAGCGCCTAGGGGCTACACCTTC. This sequence encodes CASSLAPRGYTF.

V and J are TRBV10-3 and TRBJ1-4; the match to TRBD1 covers 9 bases. V was clipped by 10 bases and J by 5 bases; unmatched bases: 5. The CDR3 totals 13 residues. Germline V gene data show CDR1 as ENHRY and CDR2 as SYGVKD. The CDR3 nucleotides read TGTGCCACCTCCGGGACAGGGAATGAAAAACTGTTTTTT. Protein: CATSGTGNEKLFF.

The chain joins TRBV6-6 to TRBJ2-7; 10 bases agree with TRBD1. The junction had 5 bases not matched to a gene; V was cut back by 2 bases and J by 7 bases. Germline V lookup: CDR1 MNHNY, CDR2 SVGAGI (reference sequence). The CDR3 is 14 amino acids. The CDR3 reads CASSYNDRGLEQYF. CDR3 DNA: TGTGCCAGCAGTTACAACGACAGGGGGCTTGAGCAGTACTTC.

This chain joins TRBV11-2 and TRBJ2-7; no clear D. The length of the CDR3 is 17 residues. Germline values: CDR1 SGHAT, CDR2 FQNNGV. V was pared by 1 base and J by 3 bases, with 19 bases between. In DNA form, the CDR3 reads TGTGCCAGCAGCTTAGTAGGGCTGGACCGGAATAACTACGAGCAGTACTTC. As protein: CASSLVGLDRNNYEQYF.

The chain joins TRBV7-9 to TRBJ1-4; D is perhaps TRBD1 (6 bases). This CDR3 is built from 17 residues. The V gene lost 5 bases and the J gene lost 7 bases, with 23 bases spanning the gap. The V gene's germline CDR1 is SEHNR and CDR2 FQNEAQ (reference sequence). Here the CDR3 reads CASSGTGQAAAAEKLFF. CDR3 sequence (DNA): TGTGCCAGCAGCGGGACGGGACAAGCGGCCGCGGCTGAAAAACTGTTTTTT.

This clone showed up just once. V and J are TRBV4-1 and TRBJ1-2; no definite D call. The CDR3 contains 16 residues. Per germline, CDR1 MGHRA and CDR2 YSYEKL. The germline V and J ends were trimmed by 0 bases and 2 bases, with 13 bases remaining between them. The CDR3 DNA follows: TGCGCCAGCAGCCAAGATGGGCACCAAGCAAACTATGGCTACACCTTC. Its translation is CASSQDGHQANYGYTF.

The CDR3 loop is CASSLEGGPINNEQFF. The CDR3 nucleotides read TGTGCCAGCAGCTTAGAGGGCGGGCCCATCAACAATGAGCAGTTCTTC. This chain joins TRBV7-6 and TRBJ2-1; weak D call: TRBD2 (5 bases). V lost 1 base to trimming and J lost 5 bases, with 15 bases between them. This CDR3 spans 16 amino acids. CDR1 and CDR2 from the germline V gene are SGHVS and FNYEAQ.

CDR3 in DNA: TGTGCCAGTAGTATAAGTGCCGCGGGCGTGGAGAAGTTCTTC. Amino acid sequence: CASSISAAGVEKFF. The chain carries TRBV19 and TRBJ2-1; perhaps TRBD2 as D (5 bases). Germline V lookup: CDR1 LNHDA, CDR2 SQIVND (reference sequence). The CDR3 loop spans 14 amino acids. Trimming left V 2 bases short and J 14 bases short, with 19 bases between.

The CDR3 is CASSQDFRFYEQFF. The CDR3 nucleotides are TGCGCCAGCAGCCAAGATTTTCGGTTTTATGAGCAGTTCTTC. V usage is TRBV4-1 and J usage is TRBJ2-1; the D is unclear. The germline V gene has CDR1 MGHRA and CDR2 YSYEKL. There are 14 residues in the CDR3. V lost 0 bases and J 8 bases, leaving 11 bases between the germline ends.

The chain links TRBV19 to TRBJ2-3, with 11 bases lining up with TRBD2. Germline lookup yields CDR1 LNHDA and CDR2 SQIVND (reference sequence). The trim removed 3 bases at V and 0 bases at J, leaving 8 bases unmatched. The CDR3 loop spans 18 amino acids. The CDR3 is CASSIGLAGGTSTDTQYF. The CDR3 DNA is TGTGCCAGTAGTATTGGGCTAGCGGGGGGTACTAGCACAGATACGCAGTATTTT.

The chain joins TRBV5-4 to TRBJ2-7; D is possibly TRBD1 or TRBD2 (5 bases each). V lost 5 bases and J 4 bases, leaving 13 bases between the germline ends. This CDR3 has 13 residues. CDR1 and CDR2 from the germline V gene are SGHNT and YYREEE (reference sequence). CDR3: CASSTGQGYEQYF. CDR3 coding DNA: TGTGCCAGCAGTACGGGGCAGGGTTACGAGCAGTACTTC.

This sequence joins TRBV27 and TRBJ2-7; a weak D match, TRBD1 (6 bases). V lost 6 bases, J lost 7 bases, and 16 bases lay in between. This CDR3 is built from 13 residues. From germline, CDR1 is MNHEY and CDR2 SMNVEV (reference sequence). The CDR3 is CASRIGGKNEQYF. For the CDR3, the DNA is TGTGCCAGCAGGATAGGGGGAAAGAATGAGCAGTACTTC.

The chain links TRBV14 to TRBJ2-1; D possibly corresponds to TRBD2 (5 bases). V gave up 6 bases and J gave up 4 bases, with 13 bases separating them. The CDR3 is 14 amino acids. In germline, CDR1 is SGHDN, CDR2 FVKESK. CDR3 nucleotides: TGTGCCAGCAGTCTAGGAGGCCCTTACAATGAGCAGTTCTTC. Translating it yields CASSLGGPYNEQFF.

The V call is TRBV28, the J call TRBJ1-1; D unclear. V gave up 6 bases and J gave up 1 base, with 15 bases separating them. This CDR3 contains 15 residues. Per germline, CDR1 MDHEN and CDR2 SYDVKM. The CDR3 nucleotides read TGTGCCAGCAGACCCCGTCTAGCGGGGAACACTGAAGCTTTCTTT. It codes for CASRPRLAGNTEAFF.

This clone was observed a handful of times. The CDR3 is CASSWDRGTYEQYF. The CDR3, as DNA: TGTGCCAGCAGCTGGGACAGGGGCACCTACGAGCAGTACTTC. The rearrangement uses TRBV13 and TRBJ2-7; 10 nucleotides agree with TRBD1. CDR3 size: 14 residues. J was trimmed by 2 bases and V by 4 bases; bases with no gene match: 2. CDR1 and CDR2 (germline): PRHDT, FYEKMQ (reference sequence).

The chain employs TRBV6-5 and TRBJ2-5; the D gene is possibly TRBD1 (5 bases). CDR3 length: 15 amino acids. In germline, CDR1 is MNHEY, CDR2 SVGAGI. Deletions cut 6 bases from V and 4 bases from J, with 18 bases between. The CDR3, as DNA: TGTGCCAGCAGCCAAATGGGGAATAGGGGAGAGACCCAGTACTTC. Residues: CASSQMGNRGETQYF.